What follows are 22 T cell receptor beta chains derived from one specimen sequenced in a study of blood T cell repertoires in COVID-19 (dated by TCRdb to 2018 to 2021). The method behind the library was the immunoSEQ multiplex PCR assay. Drawn from immuneACCESS, this table holds only the in-frame rearrangements with V and J called that TCRdb kept. Clones are partly lost; checked studies trace under half to an unresolved V gene and leave the rest unexplained. This sample holds 400,000 to 500,000 clones; 86% were observed only once. Clones ranked in the top ten supply 1.4% of the sample. The sequencing sample was made of peripheral blood. The source is a woman aged 30 to 39 with active or convalescent COVID-19.

The rearrangement joins TRBV29-1 to TRBJ1-2; 9 bases are a match to TRBD1. This CDR3 comprises 13 residues. The J segment lost 4 bases and the V segment lost 0 bases, leaving 0 bases of the junction unmatched. CDR1 is SQVTM and CDR2 is ANQGSEA in the germline V gene. CDR3 sequence reads: CSVEEQGAYGYTF. The CDR3 DNA sequence: TGCAGCGTTGAAGAACAGGGGGCCTATGGCTACACCTTC.

This clone was picked up a small number of times. J is TRBJ1-6 and V is TRBV6-1; a weak D match, TRBD1 (6 bases). CDR3 length equals 13 residues. V was pared by 3 bases and J by 8 bases, with 8 bases between. Germline assignment: CDR1 MNHNS and CDR2 SASEGT. The CDR3 sequence: CASSERQDSPLHF. The CDR3, as DNA: TGTGCCAGCAGTGAGCGACAGGATTCACCCCTCCACTTT.

The rearrangement uses TRBV4-1 and TRBJ1-1; the D gene is possibly TRBD1 (6 bases). The V end was cut by 3 bases, the J end by 0 bases, with 14 bases between. The germline V gene encodes CDR1 MGHRA and CDR2 YSYEKL. The CDR3 has 16 residues. CDR3: CASSQGGAIMNTEAFF. CDR3 bases: TGCGCCAGCAGCCAGGGGGGGGCGATCATGAACACTGAAGCTTTCTTT.

This clone has a single count. The chain is built from TRBV5-6 and TRBJ2-1, with a possible D match to TRBD2 (5 bases). The germline CDR1 and CDR2 sequences are SGHDT and YYEEEE. V was clipped by 2 bases and J by 8 bases, with 17 bases between them. The CDR3 has 15 residues. CDR3 amino acids: CASSFGQDFRYEQFF. The CDR3 DNA follows: TGTGCCAGCAGCTTTGGGCAGGACTTTCGGTATGAGCAGTTCTTC.

The chain couples TRBV20-1 to TRBJ1-6; D unclear. There are 16 residues in the CDR3. V was cut by 3 bases and J by 1 base, with 13 bases left in between. The germline V gene encodes CDR1 DFQATT and CDR2 SNEGSKA (reference sequence). CDR3 in amino acids: CSASTPLSSYNSPLHF. The CDR3 region has the DNA TGCAGTGCTAGTACCCCTCTAAGTTCCTATAATTCACCCCTCCACTTT.

The chain uses TRBV29-1 and TRBJ2-5; TRBD2 might be the D (5 bases). The germline gives CDR1 SQVTM, CDR2 ANQGSEA. V shed 7 bases and J shed 5 bases, with 11 bases lying between them. The CDR3 loop spans 11 amino acids. The DNA for the CDR3 is TGCAGCGGTAGCGTGCAGGAGACCCAGTACTTC. The encoded protein is CSGSVQETQYF.

This clone appeared a single time. The J gene is TRBJ2-7, the V gene TRBV7-9; D is unclear. Germline CDR1 is SEHNR and CDR2 is FQNEAQ (reference sequence). The CDR3 is 13 amino acids. With 1 base removed from V and 6 bases from J, the gap between germline ends came to 10 bases. CDR3 bases: TGTGCCAGCAGCTTAGGTTCAAGAGGCGAGCAGTACTTC. Translating it yields CASSLGSRGEQYF.

The sample holds one count of this clone. V and J are TRBV7-8 and TRBJ2-1, with 9 bases fitting TRBD2. Looked up from germline, CDR1 is SGHVS and CDR2 is FQNEAQ. CDR3 length: 19 residues. Trimming cost V 7 bases and J 6 bases; bases outside gene matches: 22. The CDR3 loop is CASITSGIAGVKGANEQFF. CDR3 coding DNA: TGTGCCAGCATCACTAGTGGGATAGCGGGAGTGAAGGGCGCCAATGAGCAGTTCTTC.

CDR3 DNA sequence: TGTGCCAGGCGGGACTACTCCACAGATACGCAGTATTTT. Its translation is CARRDYSTDTQYF. V and J are TRBV2 and TRBJ2-3, with TRBD2 identical over 7 bases. The V gene's germline CDR1 is SNHLY and CDR2 FYNNEI. The trim removed 9 bases at V and 2 bases at J, leaving 5 bases unmatched. The CDR3 loop spans 13 amino acids.

This clone was detected only a few times. The chain joins TRBV10-1 to TRBJ1-3; D is perhaps TRBD1 (5 bases). In germline, CDR1 is WNHNN, CDR2 SYGVQD (reference sequence). Between the trimmed V and J ends, which lost 3 bases and 0 bases, there was a span of 12 bases. The CDR3 extends over 16 amino acids. The chain's CDR3 is CASSENRQISGNTIYF. In DNA, the CDR3 is TGCGCCAGCAGTGAAAACCGACAGATCTCTGGAAACACCATATATTTT.

The rearrangement joins TRBV6-5 to TRBJ1-1; no clear D. Between the trimmed V and J ends, which lost 6 bases and 1 base, there was a span of 9 bases. CDR1 MNHEY and CDR2 SVGAGI come from the germline V gene. The CDR3 totals 13 residues. CDR3 nucleotides: TGTGCCAGCAGCCCCGGGAGGAACACTGAAGCTTTCTTT. Translated, it gives CASSPGRNTEAFF.

This sequence joins TRBV25-1 and TRBJ2-7; 12 positions match TRBD2. The ends lost 4 bases at V and 6 bases at J; junction bases unmatched: 1. From germline, CDR1 is MGHDK and CDR2 SYGVNS. The CDR3 is made up of 13 amino acids. The CDR3 bases are TGTGCCAGCAGTGGACTAGCGGGAGTCGAGCAGTACTTC. This encodes CASSGLAGVEQYF.

The CDR3 region is CASSPLTSESSYEQYF. Here the CDR3 DNA reads TGTGCCAGCAGCCCACTGACTAGCGAAAGCTCCTACGAGCAGTACTTC. This chain connects TRBV5-4 to TRBJ2-7; 8 nucleotides agree with TRBD2. CDR1 SGHNT and CDR2 YYREEE come from the germline V gene (reference sequence). Trimming took 4 bases from V and 0 from J; bases not matched to a gene: 9. CDR3 size: 16 residues.

J is TRBJ1-2 and V is TRBV7-9; 9 nucleotides match TRBD1. The length of the CDR3 is 15 residues. Germline loops: CDR1 SEHNR, CDR2 FQNEAQ (reference sequence). V lost 6 bases and J lost 8; bases outside the gene matches: 13. This chain's CDR3 is CASSLPTGGDLGYTF. In nucleotides, the CDR3 is TGTGCCAGCAGTCTACCGACAGGGGGTGATTTGGGCTACACCTTC.

The V gene is TRBV3-1 (or the pseudogene TRBV3-2), the J gene TRBJ1-1; D may be TRBD1 (6 bases). CDR1 and CDR2 from the germline V gene are LGHDT and YNNKEL (reference sequence). The CDR3 spans 13 residues. The V and J ends lost 1 base and 7 bases respectively, with 10 bases between them. The CDR3, as DNA: TGTGCCAGCAGCCAAGCAGGGGCTAGTGAAGCTTTCTTT. Translating it yields CASSQAGASEAFF.

This clone has more than one count but fewer than ten. Other DNA sequences of this sample code for an identical CDR3. The genes are TRBV10-1 and TRBJ1-1; no firm D call. The CDR3 extends over 13 amino acids. Trimming removed 4 bases at V and 1 base at J, with 7 bases between. Germline V CDR1 and CDR2: WNHNN, SYGVQD (reference sequence). CDR3 nucleotides: TGCGCCAGCAGTGTGGAGGGGAACACTGAAGCTTTCTTT. This sequence encodes CASSVEGNTEAFF.

This CDR3 is CASSLPRQGGYEQYF. CDR3 sequence (DNA): TGTGCCAGCAGCTTACCTCGACAGGGGGGCTACGAGCAGTACTTC. The V call is TRBV13, the J call TRBJ2-7; 9 bases agree with TRBD1. With 2 bases clipped from V and 3 bases from J, the junction kept 5 bases outside the gene matches. CDR3 length: 15 residues. Germline CDR1 reads PRHDT; CDR2 reads FYEKMQ (reference sequence). Filled out from reference TRBV13 and TRBJ2-7, the complete variable domain reads AAGVIQSPRHLIKEKRETATLKCYPIPRHDTVYWYQQGPGQDPQFLISFYEKMQSDKGSIPDRFSAQQFSDYHSELNMSSLELGDSALYFCASSLPRQGGYEQYFGPGTRLTVT.

CDR3 in amino acids: CASRQLDSPWRGYTF. CDR3 DNA: TGTGCCAGCAGACAGCTGGACAGCCCATGGAGGGGCTACACCTTC. This chain joins TRBV6-5 and TRBJ1-2; a possible D gene is TRBD1 (6 bases). This CDR3 has 15 amino acids. Germline-derived CDR1 and CDR2 are MNHEY and SVGAGI. V gave up 6 bases and J gave up 8 bases, with 22 bases separating them.

The genes are TRBV5-4 and TRBJ1-1; TRBD1 is a possible D gene (5 bases). V lost 0 bases to trimming and J lost 4 bases, with 10 bases between them. Germline-derived CDR1 and CDR2 are SGHNT and YYREEE (reference sequence). The CDR3 extends over 14 amino acids. CDR3 in amino acids: CASSLVVGGTEAFF. In nucleotides, the CDR3 is TGTGCCAGCAGCTTGGTCGTCGGGGGCACTGAAGCTTTCTTT.

The chain links TRBV27 to TRBJ2-7; tentatively, D is TRBD1 (5 bases). The CDR3 extends over 15 amino acids. The V and J ends lost 0 bases and 5 bases respectively, with 14 bases between them. The germline gives CDR1 MNHEY, CDR2 SMNVEV (reference sequence). The CDR3 reads CASSLSVYRFNEQYF. The CDR3 DNA is TGTGCCAGCAGTTTATCGGTCTACAGGTTCAACGAGCAGTACTTC.

J is TRBJ2-3 and V is TRBV6-4; 9 bases match TRBD2. The CDR3 length is 15 residues. Trimming cost V 4 bases and J 1 base; bases outside gene matches: 3. Germline values: CDR1 MRHNA, CDR2 SNTAGT. CDR3 amino acids: CASSVLAGRTDTQYF. The CDR3 DNA follows: TGTGCCAGCAGTGTGCTAGCGGGACGCACAGATACGCAGTATTTT.

The CDR3 DNA sequence: TGTGCCAGCTCACCATCTCGGGGGAACACTGAAGCTTTCTTT. Translated, it gives CASSPSRGNTEAFF. V usage is TRBV18 and J usage is TRBJ1-1; unclear D gene. Trimming took 2 bases from V and 1 from J, leaving 8 bases between them. The germline V gene has CDR1 KGHSH and CDR2 LQKENI. This CDR3 region has 14 residues. Using reference TRBV18 and TRBJ1-1 for the parts outside the CDR3, the full variable domain is NAGVMQNPRHLVRRRGQEARLRCSPMKGHSHVYWYRQLPEEGLKFMVYLQKENIIDESGMPKERFSAEFPKEGPSILRIQQVVRGDSAAYFCASSPSRGNTEAFFGQGTRLTVV.